What follows are 13 T cell receptor beta chains derived from one specimen sequenced in a study of Graves' ophthalmopathy and Graves' hyperthyroidism. Using RNA transcripts, the TCR beta CDR3 regions were amplified. The authors performed first-round RT-PCR with HTBI primers and then a second-round multiplex PCR. MiXCR, run by TCRdb on the multiplex PCR reads, gives a single entry per CDR3 protein. The table records more than 1,000,000 distinct CDR3 sequences, approximately 35% of them present only once. Sequencing was done on a sample of peripheral blood or thyroid tissue (not recorded which). All receptors come from an adult man with Graves' hyperthyroidism.

CDR3 sequence: CASSVFSSYEQYF. The CDR3 DNA reads as TGTGCCAGCAGCGTATTTAGCTCCTACGAGCAGTACTTC. The rearrangement joins TRBV13 to TRBJ2-7; no clear D. The CDR3 spans 13 residues. V dropped 5 bases and J dropped 0 bases, with 8 bases sitting between them. CDR1 and CDR2 (germline): PRHDT, FYEKMQ (reference sequence).

This clonotype came up once. This chain connects TRBV9 to TRBJ2-5; D possibly corresponds to TRBD1 (6 bases). Germline-derived CDR1 and CDR2 are SGDLS and YYNGEE. Trimming stripped 0 bases from V and 3 bases from J, with 12 bases between. The CDR3 runs to 15 residues. In nucleotides, the CDR3 is TGTGCCAGCAGCGTAGTGGGGGCAGAGAAAGAGACCCAGTACTTC. Amino acid sequence: CASSVVGAEKETQYF.

In the case of this clonotype: Since a much larger clone is just one base distant, this may be a read error. This sequence joins TRBV24-1 and TRBJ1-2, with a possible D match to TRBD1 (6 bases). This CDR3 spans 15 amino acids. CDR1 KGHDR and CDR2 SFDVKD come from the germline V gene. Trimming removed 3 bases at V and 8 bases at J, with 18 bases between. The CDR3 region has the DNA TGTGCCACCAGTGATGGACAGCAGGGTCAGTACGGCTACACCTTC. Translating gives CATSDGQQGQYGYTF.

The chain couples TRBV5-6 to TRBJ2-5, with 8 bases matching TRBD1. This CDR3 is built from 16 residues. Looked up from germline, CDR1 is SGHDT and CDR2 is YYEEEE. J gave up 1 base and V 0 bases, and 5 bases lay outside the gene matches. The CDR3 bases are TGTGCCAGCAGCTTGGTCTCAGGGGGCATCCAAGAGACCCAGTACTTC. Residues: CASSLVSGGIQETQYF.

This clonotype showed up many times. The CDR3 protein is CSARQADQPQHF. CDR3 DNA sequence: TGCAGTGCTAGACAAGCTGATCAGCCCCAGCATTTT. This chain connects TRBV20-1 to TRBJ1-5, with D unresolved. Germline CDR1 reads DFQATT; CDR2 reads SNEGSKA (reference sequence). The CDR3 contains 12 residues. V gave up 2 bases and J gave up 5 bases, with 7 bases separating them.

This clonotype was picked up many times. One junction end disagrees with the germline gene, perhaps due to a read error. The chain has TRBV10-3 and TRBJ1-2, with 7 bases identical to TRBD1. From germline, CDR1 is ENHRY and CDR2 SYGVKD. The length of the CDR3 is 14 residues. The CDR3 spells CASSDKGAGYGYTF. CDR3 coding DNA: TGTGCCAGCAGTGATAAGGGGGCTGGCTATGGCTACACCTTC.

This clonotype was detected ten times or more. V usage is TRBV24-1 and J usage is TRBJ1-5; 7 positions match TRBD1. The ends lost 7 bases at V and 5 bases at J; junction bases unmatched: 1. CDR1 and CDR2 from the germline V gene are KGHDR and SFDVKD. This CDR3 contains 12 residues. Here the CDR3 reads CATSDRDQPQHF. CDR3 bases: TGTGCCACCAGCGACAGGGATCAGCCCCAGCATTTT.

This clonotype was detected many times. This sequence joins TRBV2 and TRBJ2-2, with D perhaps TRBD1 (6 bases). V was cut by 5 bases and J by 4 bases, with 14 bases left in between. This CDR3 has 15 residues. CDR1 and CDR2 from the germline V gene are SNHLY and FYNNEI. In DNA form, the CDR3 reads TGTGCCAGCAGTAACAGGGATTCTAGCACCGGGGAGCTGTTTTTT. It yields the protein CASSNRDSSTGELFF. Full variable domain (missing parts from reference TRBV2 and TRBJ2-2): EPEVTQTPSHQVTQMGQEVILRCVPISNHLYFYWYRQILGQKVEFLVSFYNNEISEKSEIFDDQFSVERPDGSNFTLKIRSTKLEDSAMYFCASSNRDSSTGELFFGEGSRLTVL.

In its sample, this clonotype was seen many times. The chain links TRBV5-1 to TRBJ1-4, with a tentative D call TRBD1 (6 bases). CDR3 size: 13 residues. Deletions cut 4 bases from V and 7 bases from J, with 11 bases between. Germline lookup yields CDR1 SGHRS and CDR2 YFSETQ. CDR3 sequence: CASSGGQSEKLFF. The CDR3 DNA sequence: TGCGCCAGCAGCGGCGGACAGTCTGAAAAACTGTTTTTT.

J is TRBJ2-2 and V is TRBV6-1, with TRBD2 identical over 13 bases. This CDR3 comprises 15 residues. The germline gives CDR1 MNHNS, CDR2 SASEGT. V dropped 8 bases and J dropped 9; count of bases not matched to a gene: 9. CDR3 amino acids: CASRGTSGTFWELFF. The DNA of the CDR3 is TGTGCCAGCCGAGGGACTAGCGGGACCTTTTGGGAGCTGTTTTTT.

The chain joins TRBV12-3 or TRBV12-4 to TRBJ1-2, with D maybe TRBD1 (5 bases). Trimming took 5 bases from V and 2 from J, leaving 18 bases between them. The CDR3 consists of 16 residues. The DNA for the CDR3 is TGTGCCAGCAGTCCCCTAGACAGTCTTTTAAACTATGGCTACACCTTC. Protein: CASSPLDSLLNYGYTF.

J is TRBJ2-7 and V is TRBV7-2, with 8 nucleotides matching TRBD2. The DNA matches TRBJ2-5 better at its end, which makes the J call doubtful. CDR1 and CDR2 (germline): SGHTA, FQGNSA. The CDR3 contains 15 residues. Here the CDR3 DNA reads TGTGCCAGCAGCTTAGTGGGACTAGTGGGAGAGACCCAGTACTTC. This sequence encodes CASSLVGLVGETQYF.

Regarding this clonotype: A clone one base away is much larger, so this may be a read error. This chain uses TRBV14 with TRBJ2-7; 7 bases match TRBD2. Germline V CDR1 and CDR2: SGHDN, FVKESK. This CDR3 is 14 amino acids long. The CDR3: CASSQVRGSYEKYF. The CDR3 region has the DNA TGTGCCAGCAGCCAAGTGCGGGGGTCCTACGAGAAGTACTTC. Drawing the rest from reference TRBV14 and TRBJ2-7, the complete variable domain is EAGVTQFPSHSVIEKGQTVTLRCDPISGHDNLYWYRRVMGKEIKFLLHFVKESKQDESGMPNNRFLAERTGGTYSTLKVQPAELEDSGVYFCASSQVRGSYEKYFGPGTRLTVT.